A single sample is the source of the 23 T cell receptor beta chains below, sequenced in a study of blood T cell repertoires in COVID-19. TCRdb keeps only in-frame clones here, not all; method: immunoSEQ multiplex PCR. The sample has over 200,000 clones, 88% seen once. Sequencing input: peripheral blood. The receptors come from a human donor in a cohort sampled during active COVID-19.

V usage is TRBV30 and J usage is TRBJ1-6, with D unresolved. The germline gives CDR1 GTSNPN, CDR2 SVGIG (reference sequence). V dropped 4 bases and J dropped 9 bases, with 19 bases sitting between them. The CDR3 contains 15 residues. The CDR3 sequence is CAWISLGGIPSPLHF. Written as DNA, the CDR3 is TGTGCCTGGATCTCATTGGGAGGGATTCCTTCACCCCTCCACTTT. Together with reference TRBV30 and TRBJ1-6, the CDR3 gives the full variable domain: SQTIHQWPATLVQPVGSPLSLECTVEGTSNPNLYWYRQAAGRGLQLLFYSVGIGQISSEVPQNLSASRPQDRQFILSSKKLLLSDSGFYLCAWISLGGIPSPLHFGNGTRLTVT.

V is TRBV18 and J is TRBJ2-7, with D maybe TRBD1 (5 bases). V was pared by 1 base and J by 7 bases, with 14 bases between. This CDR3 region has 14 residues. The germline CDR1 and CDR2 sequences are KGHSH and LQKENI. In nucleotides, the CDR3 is TGTGCCAGCTCACCACTAGCTACCTCAGGGGAGCAGTACTTC. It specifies CASSPLATSGEQYF.

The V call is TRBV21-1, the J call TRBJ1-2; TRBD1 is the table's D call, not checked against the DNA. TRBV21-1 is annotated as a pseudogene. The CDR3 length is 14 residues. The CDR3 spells CASRDRPYNYGYTF. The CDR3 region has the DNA TGTGCCAGCAGGGACAGACCCTATAACTATGGCTACACCTTC.

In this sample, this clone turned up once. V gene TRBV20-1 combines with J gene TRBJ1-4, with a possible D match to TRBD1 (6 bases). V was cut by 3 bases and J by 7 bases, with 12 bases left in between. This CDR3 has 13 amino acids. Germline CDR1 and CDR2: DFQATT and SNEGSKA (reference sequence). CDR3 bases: TGCAGTGCTAGTCAGGGGTGGGGTGAAAAACTGTTTTTT. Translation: CSASQGWGEKLFF.

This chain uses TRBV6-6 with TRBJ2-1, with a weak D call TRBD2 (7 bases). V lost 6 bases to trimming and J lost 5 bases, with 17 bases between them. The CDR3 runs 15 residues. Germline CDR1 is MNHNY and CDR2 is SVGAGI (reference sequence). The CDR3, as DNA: TGTGCCAGCAGGCCTGGGGGGGCGGGAGACAATGAGCAGTTCTTC. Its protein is CASRPGGAGDNEQFF.

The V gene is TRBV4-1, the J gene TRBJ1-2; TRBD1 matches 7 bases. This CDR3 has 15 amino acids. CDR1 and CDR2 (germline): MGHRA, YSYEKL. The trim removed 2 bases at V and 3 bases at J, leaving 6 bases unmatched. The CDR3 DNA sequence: TGCGCCAGCAGCCAAATCCCAGGGGGTGACTATGGCTACACCTTC. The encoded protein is CASSQIPGGDYGYTF.

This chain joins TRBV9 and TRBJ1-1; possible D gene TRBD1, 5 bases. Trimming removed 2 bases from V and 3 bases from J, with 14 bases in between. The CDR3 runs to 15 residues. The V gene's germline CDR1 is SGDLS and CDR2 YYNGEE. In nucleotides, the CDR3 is TGTGCCAGCAGCGTTGCCGCAGGGCGCGACACTGAAGCTTTCTTT. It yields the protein CASSVAAGRDTEAFF.

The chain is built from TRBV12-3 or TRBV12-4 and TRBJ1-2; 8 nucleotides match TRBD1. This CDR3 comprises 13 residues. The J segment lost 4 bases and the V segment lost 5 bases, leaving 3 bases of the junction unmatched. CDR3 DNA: TGTGCCAGCAGTCCAGGGGGCAGCTATGGCTACACCTTC. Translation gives CASSPGGSYGYTF.

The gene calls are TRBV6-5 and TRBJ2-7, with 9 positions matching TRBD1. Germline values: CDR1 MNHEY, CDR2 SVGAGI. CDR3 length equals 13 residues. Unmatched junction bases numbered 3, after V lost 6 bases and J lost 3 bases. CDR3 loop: CASRPGQGYEQYF. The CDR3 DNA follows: TGTGCCAGCAGGCCGGGACAGGGCTACGAGCAGTACTTC.

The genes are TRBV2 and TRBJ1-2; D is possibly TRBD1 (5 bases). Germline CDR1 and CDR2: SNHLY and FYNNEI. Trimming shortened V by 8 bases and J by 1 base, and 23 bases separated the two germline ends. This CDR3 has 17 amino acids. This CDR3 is CASPLGVPRGNNYGYTF. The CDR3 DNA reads TGTGCCAGCCCTTTGGGGGTCCCCCGGGGGAATAACTATGGCTACACCTTC.

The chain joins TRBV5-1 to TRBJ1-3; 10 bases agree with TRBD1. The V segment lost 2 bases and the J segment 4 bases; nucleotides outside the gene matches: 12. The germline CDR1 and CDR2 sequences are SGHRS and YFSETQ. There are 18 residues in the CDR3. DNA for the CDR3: TGCGCCAGCAGCTTAACCGGGACAGGGGATTATGGAGGAAACACCATATATTTT. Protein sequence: CASSLTGTGDYGGNTIYF.

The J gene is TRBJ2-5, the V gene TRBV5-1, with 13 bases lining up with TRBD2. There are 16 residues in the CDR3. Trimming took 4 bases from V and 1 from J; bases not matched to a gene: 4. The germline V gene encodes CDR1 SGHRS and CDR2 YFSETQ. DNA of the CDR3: TGCGCCAGCAGCCCCGGACTAGCGGGGGCCCAAGAGACCCAGTACTTC. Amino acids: CASSPGLAGAQETQYF.

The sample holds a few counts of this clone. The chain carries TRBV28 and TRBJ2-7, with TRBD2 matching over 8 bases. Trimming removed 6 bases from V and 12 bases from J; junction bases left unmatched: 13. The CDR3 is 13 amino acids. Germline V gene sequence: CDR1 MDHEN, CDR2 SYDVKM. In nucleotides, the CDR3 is TGTGCCAGCAGGACGGGACTAGTCGGGTTAGCGTACTTC. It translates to CASRTGLVGLAYF.

CDR3 DNA: TGTGCCAGCAGTTACGGGGGGGGAGGCGGCCGAGATACGCAGTATTTT. Protein product: CASSYGGGGGRDTQYF. The rearrangement uses TRBV6-2 or TRBV6-3 and TRBJ2-3; the match to TRBD2 covers 7 bases. Germline CDR1 is MNHEY and CDR2 is SVGEGT. J lost 5 bases, V lost 2 bases, and 10 bases had no gene match. CDR3 size: 16 residues.

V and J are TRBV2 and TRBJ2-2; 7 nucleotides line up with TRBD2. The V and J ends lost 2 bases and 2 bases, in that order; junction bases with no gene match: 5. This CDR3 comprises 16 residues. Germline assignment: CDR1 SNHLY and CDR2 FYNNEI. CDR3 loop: CASSERLAANTGELFF. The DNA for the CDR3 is TGTGCCAGCAGTGAAAGGCTAGCGGCCAACACCGGGGAGCTGTTTTTT.

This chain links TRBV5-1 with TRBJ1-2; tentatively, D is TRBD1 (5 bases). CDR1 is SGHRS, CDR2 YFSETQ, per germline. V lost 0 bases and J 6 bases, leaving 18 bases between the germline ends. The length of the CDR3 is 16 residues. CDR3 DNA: TGCGCCAGCAGCTTGGACAGGTCAAGTTTCTCTGATGGCTACACCTTC. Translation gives CASSLDRSSFSDGYTF.

This chain's CDR3 is CASSLLAGASYEQYF. The DNA of the CDR3 is TGCGCCAGCAGCTTACTAGCGGGGGCGTCCTACGAGCAGTACTTC. The gene calls are TRBV4-3 and TRBJ2-7; 11 nucleotides agree with TRBD2. Germline CDR1 and CDR2: LGHNA and YSLEER. V trimming: 5 bases; J trimming: 1 base; junction bases outside the gene matches: 4. The CDR3 is 15 amino acids.

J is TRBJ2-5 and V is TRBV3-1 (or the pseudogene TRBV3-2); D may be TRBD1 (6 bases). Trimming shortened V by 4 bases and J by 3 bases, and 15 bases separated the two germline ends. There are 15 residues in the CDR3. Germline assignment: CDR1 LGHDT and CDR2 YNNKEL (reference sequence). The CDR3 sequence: CASSRPGQIKETQYF. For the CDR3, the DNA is TGTGCCAGCAGCCGACCGGGACAAATTAAAGAGACCCAGTACTTC.

The CDR3 nucleotides are TGTGCCTGGAGTCCAACGGGGACAGATACGCAGTATTTT. Its translation: CAWSPTGTDTQYF. V gene TRBV30 combines with J gene TRBJ2-3; D perhaps matches TRBD2 (5 bases). Trimming cost V 2 bases and J 3 bases, with 9 bases left between them. Germline V CDR1 and CDR2: GTSNPN, SVGIG (reference sequence). The CDR3 consists of 13 residues.

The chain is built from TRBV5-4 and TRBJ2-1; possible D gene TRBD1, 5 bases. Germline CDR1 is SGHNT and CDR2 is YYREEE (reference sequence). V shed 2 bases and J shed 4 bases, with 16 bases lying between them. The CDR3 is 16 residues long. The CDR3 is CASSFRVGLNYNEQFF. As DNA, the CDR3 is TGTGCCAGCAGCTTCCGTGTGGGGCTGAATTACAATGAGCAGTTCTTC.

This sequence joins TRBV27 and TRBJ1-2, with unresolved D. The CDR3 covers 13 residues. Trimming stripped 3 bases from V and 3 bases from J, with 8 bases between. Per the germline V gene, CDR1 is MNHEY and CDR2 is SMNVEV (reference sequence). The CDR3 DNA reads TGTGCCAGCAGTTTGGGAGCGCACTATGGCTACACCTTC. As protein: CASSLGAHYGYTF.

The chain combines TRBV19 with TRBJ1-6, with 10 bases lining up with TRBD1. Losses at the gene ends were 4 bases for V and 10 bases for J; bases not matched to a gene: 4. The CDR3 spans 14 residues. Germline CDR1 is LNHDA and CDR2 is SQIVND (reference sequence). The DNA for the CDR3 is TGTGCCAGTAGTACCCGGGACAGGGGATCACCCCTCCACTTT. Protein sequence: CASSTRDRGSPLHF.

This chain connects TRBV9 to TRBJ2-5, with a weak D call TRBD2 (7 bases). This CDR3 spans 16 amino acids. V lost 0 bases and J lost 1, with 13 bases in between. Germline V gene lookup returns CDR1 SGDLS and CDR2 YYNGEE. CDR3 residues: CASSVDGGQPQETQYF. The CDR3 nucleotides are TGTGCCAGCAGCGTAGACGGGGGGCAACCCCAAGAGACCCAGTACTTC. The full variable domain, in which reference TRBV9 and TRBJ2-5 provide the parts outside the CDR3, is DSGVTQTPKHLITATGQRVTLRCSPRSGDLSVYWYQQSLDQGLQFLIQYYNGEERAKGNILERFSAQQFPDLHSELNLSSLELGDSALYFCASSVDGGQPQETQYFGPGTRLLVL.